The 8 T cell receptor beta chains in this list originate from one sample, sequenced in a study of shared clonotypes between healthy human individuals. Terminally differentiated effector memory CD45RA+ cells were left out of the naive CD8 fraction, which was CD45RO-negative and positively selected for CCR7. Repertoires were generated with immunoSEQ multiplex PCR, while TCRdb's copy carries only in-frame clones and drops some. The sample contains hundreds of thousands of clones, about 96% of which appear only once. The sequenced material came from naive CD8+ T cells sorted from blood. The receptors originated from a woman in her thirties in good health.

The CDR3 loop reads CSVRTVYGYTF. The CDR3, as DNA: TGCAGCGTTAGGACAGTCTATGGCTACACCTTC. The rearrangement links TRBV29-1 to TRBJ1-2; weak D call: TRBD1 (6 bases). The length of the CDR3 is 11 residues. The V gene lost 5 bases and the J gene lost 4 bases, with 8 bases spanning the gap. Germline loops: CDR1 SQVTM, CDR2 ANQGSEA.

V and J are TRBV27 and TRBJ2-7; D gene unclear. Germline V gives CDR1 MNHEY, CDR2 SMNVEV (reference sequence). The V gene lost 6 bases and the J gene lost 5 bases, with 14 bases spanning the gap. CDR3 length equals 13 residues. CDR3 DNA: TGTGCCAGCAGGGCTGGCCTCGGCGACGAGCAGTACTTC. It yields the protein CASRAGLGDEQYF.

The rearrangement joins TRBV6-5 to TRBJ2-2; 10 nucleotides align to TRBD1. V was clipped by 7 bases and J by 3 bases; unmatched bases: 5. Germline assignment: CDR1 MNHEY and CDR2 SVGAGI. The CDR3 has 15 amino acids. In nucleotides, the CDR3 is TGTGCCAGCACGGAGACAGGGGGCTACACCGGGGAGCTGTTTTTT. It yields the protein CASTETGGYTGELFF.

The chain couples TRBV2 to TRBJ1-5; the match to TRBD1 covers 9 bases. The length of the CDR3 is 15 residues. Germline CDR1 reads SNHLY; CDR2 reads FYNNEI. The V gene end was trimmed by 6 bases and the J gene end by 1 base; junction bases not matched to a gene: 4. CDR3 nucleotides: TGTGCCAGCAGGGGGACAGGGACGAGCAATCAGCCCCAGCATTTT. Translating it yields CASRGTGTSNQPQHF.

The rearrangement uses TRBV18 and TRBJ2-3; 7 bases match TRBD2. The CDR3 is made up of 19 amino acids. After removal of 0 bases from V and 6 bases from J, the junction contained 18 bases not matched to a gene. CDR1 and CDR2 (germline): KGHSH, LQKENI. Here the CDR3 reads CASSPPFAGGRTGGDTQYF. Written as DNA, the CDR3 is TGTGCCAGCTCACCACCGTTCGCAGGCGGGAGAACCGGGGGGGATACGCAGTATTTT.

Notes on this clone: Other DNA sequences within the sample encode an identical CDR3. The CDR3 DNA is TGTGCCAGTAGCGCGGCGAGCTCCTACGAGCAGTACTTC. It is translated as CASSAASSYEQYF. The chain is built from TRBV19 and TRBJ2-7; D call uncertain. CDR1 and CDR2 (germline): LNHDA, SQIVND (reference sequence). CDR3 length equals 13 residues. With 6 bases removed from V and 0 bases from J, the gap between germline ends came to 9 bases.

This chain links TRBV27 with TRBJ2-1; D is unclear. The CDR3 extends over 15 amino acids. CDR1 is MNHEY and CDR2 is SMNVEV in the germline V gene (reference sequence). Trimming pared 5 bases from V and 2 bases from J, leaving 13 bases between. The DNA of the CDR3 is TGTGCCAGCAGTATTCAGCTATCCCCCTACAATGAGCAGTTCTTC. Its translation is CASSIQLSPYNEQFF.

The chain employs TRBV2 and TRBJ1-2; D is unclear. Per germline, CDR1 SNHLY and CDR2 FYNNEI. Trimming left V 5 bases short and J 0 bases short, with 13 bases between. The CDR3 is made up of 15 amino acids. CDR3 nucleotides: TGTGCCAGCAGTATTACAGAAAGTTCTAACTATGGCTACACCTTC. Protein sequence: CASSITESSNYGYTF.